This TCR beta chain was identified during a study of blood T cell repertoires in COVID-19. Study as a whole: Donors in the United States, Italy and Spain gave samples during acute or convalescent COVID-19.

Here immunoSEQ multiplex PCR was the method, and the copy in TCRdb shows in-frame clones only, minus some. The repertoire holds hundreds of thousands of clones, about 90% seen once, with 2.1% in the top ten. CDR1 and CDR2 from the germline V gene are SGHNT and YYREEE (reference sequence). The CDR3 has 17 residues. Trimming stripped 2 bases from V and 0 bases from J, with 14 bases between. V is TRBV5-4 and J is TRBJ2-2; D is possibly TRBD1 (5 bases). Material for sequencing was peripheral blood. This clonotype originated in a woman aged 25 to 39 who had recovered from COVID-19. For the CDR3, the DNA is TGTGCCAGCAGCTTAATCGTGACAGCCGCGAACACCGGGGAGCTGTTTTTT. Protein: CASSLIVTAANTGELFF.